This record looks at one T cell receptor (beta chain) sequence and its context. This receptor's antigen is unknown. No much larger clonotype is one base removed from it; base qualities were not supplied. This entry is derived from a study of cytomegalovirus exposure and HLA in healthy donors (dated by TCRdb to about 2017). General notes on the study: An earlier analysis of some 500 of the donors reported roughly 270 Gb of sequence data and 117 million unique TCR beta sequences from 150 million to 200 million T cells. Approximately 300 gigabases of sequencing data and 75 million to 85 million unique TCR sequences made up an early release that covered 500 to 650 HLA-typed donors. Of the roughly 420 genotyped donors, more than 75% were placed in the genetic ancestry cluster associated with self-reported Caucasian donors. The study aimed to test whether signatures of past pathogen exposure could be identified by cataloging public T cell receptors. The T cell repertoires of around 670 subjects were profiled by immunosequencing and related to cytomegalovirus serostatus. A separate validation cohort of approximately 120 different subjects was used in addition to the approximately 700-subject first cohort. To predict cytomegalovirus infection status, the study combined high-throughput TCR immunosequencing, statistical association of individual TCRs with disease status, and machine learning. In a later analysis, previously published TCR beta repertoires from hundreds of donors were re-analyzed and high-resolution HLA genotyping was added so that TCR occurrence patterns could be studied. Rather than using new phenotypic data, the later analysis identified candidate immune exposures from TCR beta sequences and from how often those sequences occurred across donors. An earlier analysis of more than 450 of the donors used high-throughput TCR beta sequencing to judge whether each TCR beta V gene segment behaved as functional or pseudogenic. Alongside the repertoire data, information on donor age, sex, ethnicity and CMV serostatus was compiled. Genome-wide SNP genotypes for about 65% of the 666 donors were used in a later genetic analysis, which treated that subset as a discovery cohort. Every repertoire in the discovery cohort had been generated on one and the same sequencing platform. Class I and class II HLA loci were covered by the typing at four-digit resolution. Typing coverage differed by locus: A, B, C, DRB1 and DQB1 were typed in roughly 620-640 donors, DQA1 in about 510, DPA1 in over 600, and DPB1 in just under 480. A handful of DR-DQ haplotypes were handled as single units for association and clustering because linkage in the cohort was strong. Among about 370 genotyped donors of the cohort, an average of around 250,000 unique TCR beta nucleotide sequences was sequenced per donor, of which approximately 18% were non-productive.

Library preparation was by the immunoSEQ multiplex PCR assay. The multiplex PCR relied on a mix of 60 forward primers for TCR Vbeta segments and 13 reverse primers for TCR Jbeta segments. Amplification of the CDR3 region of rearranged TCR beta genes was performed with a multiplex PCR assay on genomic DNA. The Illumina HiSeq System was used to sequence the amplified TCR beta libraries as 87-base-pair reads. From the authors' description of their analysis: In a later analysis, around 80 million unique TCR beta chains were counted across the roughly 700 repertoires, and around 10 million of these chains were shared by at least two donors. To remove PCR and sequencing errors, raw reads were error-corrected and collapsed into unique sequences using a nearest-neighbor algorithm that merged closely related sequences. Alignment of CDR3 sequences to IMGT reference sequences was used to assign V, D and J gene segments. For a sequence to be retained, at least a six-nucleotide match to both a V gene segment and a J gene segment was required. Rearrangements were called productive when the CDR3 lacked stop codons and stayed in frame with V and J; all others were non-productive. CDR3 was defined according to IMGT convention as the region running from the second conserved V-encoded cysteine to the conserved J-encoded phenylalanine. Sequences without an unambiguous match to a single V gene segment were excluded from the earlier analysis of 450 to 750 of the donors. An earlier analysis of a few hundred of the donors classified V segments as functional when productive rearrangements were above 56.7% and as segregating when the standard deviation between donors was above 5%. A statistical classification framework was built for diagnosing cytomegalovirus status from the catalog of TCR beta chain sequences. A later analysis assigned V and J genes by comparing TCR nucleotide sequences with IMGT/GENE-DB human TR gene sequences. The TCRdist pipeline was used in a later analysis to assign CDR3 sequences and most-parsimonious VDJ recombination scenarios. In a later analysis, every TCR beta chain was defined by the combination of its CDR3 amino acid sequence and its V-gene family, and reads without a unique V-gene family were dropped. As a way to deal with suspected cross-contamination and a sequencing artifact, a later analysis dropped 500 to 700 nucleotide sequences that were highly shared and had low generation probability. In a later analysis, a clonal expansion index for each public chain was calculated from normalized within-repertoire ranks of inferred template counts. Generation probabilities in a later analysis came from a VDJ recombination model fitted to out-of-frame rearrangements, and those results were checked against IGoR. In a later analysis, TCR-TCR, TCR-HLA and TCR-CMV co-occurrence was scored with hypergeometric tests, and a repertoire-size bias correction was applied to TCR pairs. To estimate false discovery rates, a later analysis permuted the HLA or CMV assignments 20 times. In a later analysis, co-occurring TCRs were grouped with DBSCAN, and TCRdist sequence similarity was added when clustering was performed within HLA-allele-positive subsets. For co-occurrence clustering, repertoires with fewer than 30,000 or more than 120,000 public chains were excluded, along with 5 or 6 repertoires with anomalous nucleotide sharing. What TCRdb holds here is the immuneACCESS table cut down to in-frame rearrangements. Part of the clones is not present; checked against another copy, under half of the missing clones reflect an unresolved V gene, and the others are unexplained. V, J and clone size reflect that table, while D and trimming were determined from the DNA. Across this sample there are under 150,000 clones, with around three quarters seen only once. Clones ranked in the top ten supply 6.5% to 7% of the sample.

What the work shows at the level of the full study, not this receptor alone: A cluster of highly shared sequence variants was judged likely to represent a technical artifact of the sequencing pipeline. Linkage disequilibrium might explain the correlated functional status among segregating V segments, but an unknown experimental factor could not be ruled out. The classifier was reported to diagnose cytomegalovirus status with high specificity and sensitivity in both the original and validation cohorts. This cohort had only TCR beta chains sequenced, and the lack of alpha or paired-chain data limited which features could be detected. Because some donors lacked HLA typing at each locus, the association tests relied only on the typed subset. When HLA alleles, especially DR and DQ, strongly co-occurred, TCR associations were difficult to assign to individual alleles. Immune exposure information for the cohort was limited to CMV serostatus. V-gene and J-gene trimming of TCR beta chains was associated with a missense DCLRE1C variant in a later genetic analysis, and the association was replicated in an independent cohort. According to the authors, the approach could potentially be generalized to other disease states and immunological phenotypes. A few of the identified cytomegalovirus-associated TCR beta chains were confirmed in vitro to be specific for cytomegalovirus antigens. A further reported finding was that TCR beta sequences accurately predicted the HLA-A and HLA-B alleles for most subjects in the first cohort. Several of the top co-occurrence clusters appeared to be linked to parvovirus B19, influenza, CMV and Epstein-Barr virus, according to a later analysis. A later analysis found that most CMV-associated TCR beta chains appeared HLA-restricted, with HLA associations seemingly driven largely by CMV exposure. Most TCR sequences were observed very rarely across donors, whereas some public TCRs were present in many individuals. A total of 150 to 200 TCR beta chains were listed by the study as associated with cytomegalovirus. Compared with equally common non-associated chains, HLA-associated TCR beta chains in a later analysis were more clonally expanded and had lower generation probabilities. Because counts were too low, about 15 rarely observed V segments, including chromosome 9 orphons, were left out of the earlier analysis of over 550 of the donors. A later genetic analysis reported fewer N-insertions in productive TCRs among donors in an Asian-associated ancestry cluster than the roughly 690-donor mean. Specific HLA alleles were associated with 15,000 to 20,000 TCR beta sequences at a false discovery rate of 0.05 in a later analysis. A later analysis found that TCR association rates varied across HLA loci, with DRB1 alleles showing the most associated TCRs and HLA-C alleles the fewest. In an earlier analysis of some 500 of the donors, most TCR beta V segments were observed in productive rearrangements about 87% or about 30% of the time, broadly matching IMGT annotations. Presence/absence analyses assumed roughly uniform sequencing depth across donors, an assumption that may not hold.

In total, 630 or so healthy bone marrow donors made up the cohort. At the time of sampling, all cohort members were nominally healthy, though unrecorded immune exposures were likely present. The donor was CMV seropositive and was included in the group of 250 to 300 seropositive cohort members. A peripheral blood sample was collected from each donor, and TCR beta sequencing was performed on peripheral blood mononuclear cells. Genomic DNA was extracted from the blood cell samples with the Qiagen DNeasy Blood Extraction Kit. Sequences were obtained from PBMCs. This sequence originates from a man aged 40-50 years in good health and CMV-seropositive.

Here is the DNA: TGTGCCAGCAGCTACCCGGGGGATAGCACTGAAGCTTTCTTT. Translated, this gives CASSYPGDSTEAFF. The chain employs TRBV4-2 and TRBJ1-1; perhaps TRBD1 is the D gene, with 5 bases matching. Looking up the germline V gene yields CDR1 LGHNA and CDR2 YNFKEQ. The germline ends are 14 bases apart after V is trimmed by 5 bases and J by 4 bases. The CDR3, cysteine through phenylalanine, is 14 amino acids long. Only the CDR3 region is kept as DNA, spanning 42 bases read in frame from base 1.